This is a list of T cell receptor beta chains from one sample in a study of blood T cell repertoires in COVID-19. TCRdb keeps only in-frame clones here, not all; method: immunoSEQ multiplex PCR. The top ten clones hold 41% of a sample with 30,000 or so clones, approximately 82% of them seen once. Source material: peripheral blood. Receptors originate from an elderly man with active or convalescent COVID-19. Each CDR3 is given with its conserved first and last residue. The D gene is left open where the match is weak. Size values are once, few and many counts, or a class for expanded clones, and some rows have none.

d_call: TRBD2
j_call: TRBJ2-1
v_call: TRBV5-1
clone_size: .
cdr3_aa: CASRTRTSGSTRQFF
cdr3_nt: TGCGCCAGCAGAACTAGGACTAGCGGGAGTACCCGGCAGTTCTTC

d_call: .
j_call: TRBJ1-6
v_call: TRBV27
clone_size: .
cdr3_aa: CASAISMGRVNSPLHF
cdr3_nt: TGTGCCAGCGCCATTTCAATGGGGCGAGTCAATTCACCCCTCCACTTT

d_call: .
j_call: TRBJ2-5
v_call: TRBV7-2
clone_size: .
cdr3_aa: CASSLGSLARETQYF
cdr3_nt: TGTGCCAGCAGCTTAGGTTCACTAGCTAGAGAGACCCAGTACTTC

d_call: TRBD1
j_call: TRBJ2-6
v_call: TRBV24-1
clone_size: .
cdr3_aa: CATSGGTGVPGANVLTF
cdr3_nt: TGTGCCACCAGTGGTGGGACAGGGGTACCTGGGGCCAACGTCCTGACTTTC

d_call: TRBD1
j_call: TRBJ2-7
v_call: TRBV6-1
clone_size: few
cdr3_aa: CASSDTGTGWYEQYF
cdr3_nt: TGTGCCAGCAGTGATACCGGGACAGGGTGGTACGAGCAGTACTTC

d_call: .
j_call: TRBJ1-1
v_call: TRBV28
clone_size: few
cdr3_aa: CASSLRGVRNTEAFF
cdr3_nt: TGTGCCAGCAGTTTAAGGGGCGTTAGGAACACTGAAGCTTTCTTT

d_call: TRBD1
j_call: TRBJ2-7
v_call: TRBV11-3
clone_size: .
cdr3_aa: CASSLGTGSSYEQYF
cdr3_nt: TGTGCCAGCAGCTTGGGGACAGGGAGCTCCTACGAGCAGTACTTC

d_call: .
j_call: TRBJ2-5
v_call: TRBV7-7
clone_size: .
cdr3_aa: CASSLGQWETQYF
cdr3_nt: TGTGCTAGCAGCTTGGGGCAGTGGGAGACCCAGTACTTC

d_call: TRBD1
j_call: TRBJ1-2
v_call: TRBV7-9
clone_size: .
cdr3_aa: CASSFDAGGYGYTF
cdr3_nt: TGTGCCAGCAGCTTTGACGCAGGGGGCTATGGCTACACCTTC

d_call: TRBD1
j_call: TRBJ2-1
v_call: TRBV28
clone_size: .
cdr3_aa: CASSLTGTGDNEQFF
cdr3_nt: TGTGCCAGCAGTTTAACCGGGACAGGAGACAATGAGCAGTTCTTC

d_call: TRBD1
j_call: TRBJ1-2
v_call: TRBV5-1
clone_size: few
cdr3_aa: CASSLRQGRDYGYTF
cdr3_nt: TGCGCCAGCAGCTTGCGACAGGGGAGGGACTATGGCTACACCTTC

d_call: .
j_call: TRBJ1-3
v_call: TRBV5-6
clone_size: .
cdr3_aa: CASSSTISGNTIYF
cdr3_nt: TGTGCCAGCAGCTCTACTATCTCTGGAAACACCATATATTTT

d_call: .
j_call: TRBJ2-7
v_call: TRBV5-8
clone_size: .
cdr3_aa: CASSRRGPMRSEQYF
cdr3_nt: TGTGCCAGCAGCCGGAGGGGGCCAATGAGGTCGGAGCAGTACTTC

d_call: TRBD2
j_call: TRBJ2-2
v_call: TRBV6-6
clone_size: .
cdr3_aa: CASSPRLARAGELFF
cdr3_nt: TGTGCCAGCAGTCCCCGACTAGCCAGAGCCGGGGAGCTGTTTTTT

d_call: .
j_call: TRBJ2-7
v_call: TRBV29-1
clone_size: .
cdr3_aa: CSVRERGYEQYF
cdr3_nt: TGCAGCGTTCGGGAGAGAGGGTACGAGCAGTACTTC

d_call: TRBD1
j_call: TRBJ2-7
v_call: TRBV10-2
clone_size: .
cdr3_aa: CASSLPGQADEQYF
cdr3_nt: TGCGCCAGCTCCCTACCCGGACAGGCGGACGAGCAGTACTTC